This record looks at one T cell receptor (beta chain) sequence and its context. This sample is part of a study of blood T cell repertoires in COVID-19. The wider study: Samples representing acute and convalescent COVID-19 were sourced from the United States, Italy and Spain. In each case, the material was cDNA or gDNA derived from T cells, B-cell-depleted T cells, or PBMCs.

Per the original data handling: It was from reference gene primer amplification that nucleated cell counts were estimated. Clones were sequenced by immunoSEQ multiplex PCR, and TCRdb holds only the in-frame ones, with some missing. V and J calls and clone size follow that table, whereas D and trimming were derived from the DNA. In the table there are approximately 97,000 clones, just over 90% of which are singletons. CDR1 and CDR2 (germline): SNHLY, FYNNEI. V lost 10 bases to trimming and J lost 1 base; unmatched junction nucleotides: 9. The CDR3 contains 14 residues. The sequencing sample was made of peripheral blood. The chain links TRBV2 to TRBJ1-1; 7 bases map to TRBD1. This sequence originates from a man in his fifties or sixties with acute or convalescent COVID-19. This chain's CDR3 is CATLPGTANTEAFF. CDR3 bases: TGTGCCACCCTTCCCGGGACAGCGAACACTGAAGCTTTCTTT.